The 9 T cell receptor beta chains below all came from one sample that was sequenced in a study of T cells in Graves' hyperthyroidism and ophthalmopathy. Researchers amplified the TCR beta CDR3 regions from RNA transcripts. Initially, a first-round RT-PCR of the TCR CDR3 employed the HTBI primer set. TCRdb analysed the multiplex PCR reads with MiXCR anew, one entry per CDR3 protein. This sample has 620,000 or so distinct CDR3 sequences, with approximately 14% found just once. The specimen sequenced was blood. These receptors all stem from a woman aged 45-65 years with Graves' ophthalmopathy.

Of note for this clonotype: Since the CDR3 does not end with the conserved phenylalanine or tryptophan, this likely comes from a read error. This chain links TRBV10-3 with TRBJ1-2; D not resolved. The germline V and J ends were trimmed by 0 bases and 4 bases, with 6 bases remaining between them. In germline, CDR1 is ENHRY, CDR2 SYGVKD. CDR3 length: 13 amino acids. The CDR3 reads CAISESGSYGYTL. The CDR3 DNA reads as TGTGCCATCAGTGAGTCGGGAAGCTATGGCTACACCCTC.

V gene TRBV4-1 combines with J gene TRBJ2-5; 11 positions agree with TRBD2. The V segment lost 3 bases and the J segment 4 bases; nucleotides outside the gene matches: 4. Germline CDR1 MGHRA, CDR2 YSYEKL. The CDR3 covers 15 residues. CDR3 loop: CASSQNLAGGETQYF. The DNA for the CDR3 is TGCGCCAGCAGCCAGAATCTAGCGGGAGGAGAGACCCAGTACTTC.

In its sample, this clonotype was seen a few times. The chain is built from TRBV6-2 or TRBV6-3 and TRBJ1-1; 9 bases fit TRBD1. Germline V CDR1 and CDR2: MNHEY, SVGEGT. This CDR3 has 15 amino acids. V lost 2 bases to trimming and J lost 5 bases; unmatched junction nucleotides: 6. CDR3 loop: CASSYPGQGRTEAFF. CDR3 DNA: TGTGCCAGCAGTTACCCAGGACAGGGGAGGACTGAAGCTTTCTTT.

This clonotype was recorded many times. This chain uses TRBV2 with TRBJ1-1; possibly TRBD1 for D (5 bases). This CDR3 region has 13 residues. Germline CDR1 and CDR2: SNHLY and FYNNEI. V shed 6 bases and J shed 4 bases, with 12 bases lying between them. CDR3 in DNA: TGTGCCAGCAGGCTTGGGAGGGGCACTGAAGCTTTCTTT. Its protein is CASRLGRGTEAFF.

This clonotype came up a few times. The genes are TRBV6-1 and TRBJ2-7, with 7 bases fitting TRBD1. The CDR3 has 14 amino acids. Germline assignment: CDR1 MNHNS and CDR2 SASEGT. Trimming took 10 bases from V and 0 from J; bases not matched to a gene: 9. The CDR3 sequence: CAISRDRRSYEQYF. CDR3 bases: TGTGCCATCTCCCGGGACAGACGCTCCTACGAGCAGTACTTC.

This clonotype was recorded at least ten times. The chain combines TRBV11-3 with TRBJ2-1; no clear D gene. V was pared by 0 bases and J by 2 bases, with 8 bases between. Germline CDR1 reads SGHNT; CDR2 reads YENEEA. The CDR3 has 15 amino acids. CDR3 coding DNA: TGTGCCAGCAGCTTAGAAGGCGGACCCTACAATGAGCAGTTCTTC. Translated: CASSLEGGPYNEQFF.

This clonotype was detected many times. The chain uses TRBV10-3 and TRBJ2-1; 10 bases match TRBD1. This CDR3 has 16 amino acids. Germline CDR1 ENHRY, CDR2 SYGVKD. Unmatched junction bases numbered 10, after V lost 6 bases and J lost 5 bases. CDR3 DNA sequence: TGTGCCATCAGCCGAACCGGGACAGGGGAAAACAATGAGCAGTTCTTC. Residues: CAISRTGTGENNEQFF.

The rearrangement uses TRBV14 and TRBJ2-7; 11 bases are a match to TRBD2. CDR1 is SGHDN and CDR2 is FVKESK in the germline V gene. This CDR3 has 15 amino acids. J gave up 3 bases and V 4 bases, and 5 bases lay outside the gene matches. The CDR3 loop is CASSPLAGGDYEQYF. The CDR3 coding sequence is TGTGCCAGCAGCCCGCTAGCGGGAGGAGACTACGAGCAGTACTTC.

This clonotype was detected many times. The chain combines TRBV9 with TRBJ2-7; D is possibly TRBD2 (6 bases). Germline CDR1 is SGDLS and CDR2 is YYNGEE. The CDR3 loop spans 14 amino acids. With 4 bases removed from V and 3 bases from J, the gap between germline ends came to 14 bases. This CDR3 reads CASSPLGGGYEQYF. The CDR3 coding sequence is TGTGCCAGCAGCCCTCTCGGGGGTGGCTACGAGCAGTACTTC.